This TCR beta chain was documented in a study of T cells after yellow fever vaccination. Points from the study as a whole: Clonotype sharing between CD4 and CD8 compartments was small. After the booster, roughly 96% of CD4 and approximately 90% of CD8 primary-response clones were re-detected. Abundant clonotypes from the bulk population could contaminate FACS-sorted repertoires.

This clonotype occurred a few times. Its matching antigen is unknown. TCR cDNA, made by 5'RACE template switching, carried an added universal primer site and UMIs. TCRdb analysed the 5' RACE reads with MiXCR anew, one entry per CDR3 protein. The sample yields fewer than 450,000 distinct CDR3 sequences, around 4.1% seen once. CDR1 is MGHRA and CDR2 is YSYEKL in the germline V gene. V was cut by 1 base and J by 0 bases, with 17 bases left in between. The CDR3 sequence is 18 residues long. The clonotype comes from a young man who received the YFV17D yellow fever vaccine. Sequences were derived from PBMCs, sampled 5 days after the yellow fever booster vaccination. The V gene is TRBV4-1, the J gene TRBJ2-3; D perhaps matches TRBD2 (5 bases). The DNA of the CDR3 is TGCGCCAGCAGCCAAGGATTTAGTGGAGGACGTAGCACAGATACGCAGTATTTT. Residues: CASSQGFSGGRSTDTQYF.